What follows is one T cell receptor (beta chain) and its context. Libraries were prepared by immunoSEQ multiplex PCR; TCRdb keeps only in-frame clonotypes and omits some of them. Altogether 400,000 or so clones are present, around 91% being singletons, with the ten largest covering around 0.6%. V shed 2 bases and J shed 1 base, with 8 bases lying between them. The CDR3 extends over 14 amino acids. Germline lookup yields CDR1 MDHEN and CDR2 SYDVKM. These data originate in a study of blood T cell repertoires in COVID-19. In terms of age and location, participants ranged from roughly 18 to 89 years and lived in about 25 US areas.

Sequenced: PBMCs or T cells enriched from blood (not recorded which). The rearrangement links TRBV28 to TRBJ1-2; no clear D. This receptor was taken from a man between 18 and 35 years old who had recovered from COVID-19. Here the CDR3 reads CASSLQAINYGYTF. CDR3 coding DNA: TGTGCCAGCAGTTTACAGGCGATTAACTATGGCTACACCTTC.